Following are 6 T cell receptor beta chains from one sample sequenced in a study of cytomegalovirus exposure and HLA in healthy donors. 60 Vbeta and 13 Jbeta primers were used in PCR. Clones were read by immunoSEQ multiplex PCR, and TCRdb kept only the in-frame ones, dropping some. Among more than 150,000 clones listed, more than 75% were seen once. Sequenced sample: PBMCs. The receptor source for this set is a man aged 35-49 years in good health and CMV-seronegative.

In DNA form, the CDR3 reads TGTGCCAGCAGAGTGGGGATGACAGGGGTTAGCAATCAGCCCCAGCATTTT. It codes for CASRVGMTGVSNQPQHF. The chain carries TRBV28 and TRBJ1-5, with TRBD1 matching 8 bases. Germline values: CDR1 MDHEN, CDR2 SYDVKM. Trimming cost V 6 bases and J 0 bases; bases outside gene matches: 10. The CDR3 is made up of 17 amino acids.

This clone came up a few times. CDR3 sequence: CASSFLDSRNSYEQYF. CDR3 coding DNA: TGTGCCAGCAGCTTCCTGGACTCGCGCAATTCCTACGAGCAGTACTTC. The gene calls are TRBV7-8 and TRBJ2-5; D is perhaps TRBD2 (5 bases). The J call is doubtful: the DNA matches TRBJ2-7 better. Germline V gene sequence: CDR1 SGHVS, CDR2 FQNEAQ. There are 16 residues in the CDR3.

V usage is TRBV4-1 and J usage is TRBJ1-4; 10 nucleotides line up with TRBD1. With V trimmed by 0 bases and J by 8 bases, 6 bases remained unmatched. CDR1 is MGHRA, CDR2 YSYEKL, per germline. The CDR3 sequence is 16 residues long. The CDR3 coding sequence is TGCGCCAGCAGCCAAGATCGGAGACAGGGGGCGGAAAAACTGTTTTTT. Its translation is CASSQDRRQGAEKLFF.

This clone appeared a single time. V usage is TRBV7-2 and J usage is TRBJ1-3; TRBD1 is a possible D gene (5 bases). V was trimmed by 5 bases and J by 3 bases, leaving 17 bases between them. CDR3 length: 16 residues. CDR1 and CDR2 from the germline V gene are SGHTA and FQGNSA. Written as DNA, the CDR3 is TGTGCCAGCAGCCCCTGGGGGGGGTTTGGTGGAAACACCATATATTTT. Its translation: CASSPWGGFGGNTIYF. The complete variable domain, with remaining parts taken from reference TRBV7-2 and TRBJ1-3, reads GAGVSQSPSNKVTEKGKDVELRCDPISGHTALYWYRQSLGQGLEFLIYFQGNSAPDKSGLPSDRFSAERTGGSVSTLTIQRTQQEDSAVYLCASSPWGGFGGNTIYFGEGSWLTVV.

This chain links TRBV4-1 with TRBJ1-5; TRBD1 matches at 9 bases. The trim removed 1 base at V and 6 bases at J, leaving 7 bases unmatched. CDR1 MGHRA and CDR2 YSYEKL come from the germline V gene. The CDR3 runs 16 residues. The CDR3 nucleotides are TGCGCCAGCAGCCAAGTTCCCCACAGGGGGCCTCAGCCCCAGCATTTT. Translating it yields CASSQVPHRGPQPQHF.

The chain links TRBV10-1 to TRBJ1-2; D not certain. The CDR3 is 14 amino acids. With 7 bases removed from V and 4 bases from J, the gap between germline ends came to 16 bases. Germline V gene data show CDR1 as WNHNN and CDR2 as SYGVQD (reference sequence). Written as DNA, the CDR3 is TGCGCCAGCAAAGTGGGCGCACCCTGCTATGGCTACACCTTC. It yields the protein CASKVGAPCYGYTF.